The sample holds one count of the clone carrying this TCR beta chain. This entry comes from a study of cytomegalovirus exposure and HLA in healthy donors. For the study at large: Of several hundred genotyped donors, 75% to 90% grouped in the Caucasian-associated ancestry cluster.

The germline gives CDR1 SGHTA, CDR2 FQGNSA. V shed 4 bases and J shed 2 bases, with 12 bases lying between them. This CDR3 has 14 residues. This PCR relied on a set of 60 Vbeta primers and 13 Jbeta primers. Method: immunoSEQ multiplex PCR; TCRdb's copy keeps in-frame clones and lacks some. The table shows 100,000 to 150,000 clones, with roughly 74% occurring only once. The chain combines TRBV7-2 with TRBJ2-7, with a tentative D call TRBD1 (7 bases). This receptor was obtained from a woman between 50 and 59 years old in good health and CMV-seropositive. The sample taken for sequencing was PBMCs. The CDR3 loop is CASSWGDRAYEQYF. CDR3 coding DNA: TGTGCCAGCAGCTGGGGGGACAGAGCCTACGAGCAGTACTTC.